A selection of T cell receptor beta chains follows, all from one sample in a study of blood T cells in healthy people across ages. One entry per CDR3 protein results from TCRdb running MiXCR on the 5' RACE reads. The table records 450,000 to 700,000 distinct CDR3 sequences, about 26% of them present only once. The sample comprised blood. These receptors were taken from a woman aged 70-85 years in good health. The CDR3 runs from the conserved cysteine through the conserved F or W. Each record gives: V gene, clone size, J gene, D gene, CDR3 DNA, CDR3 protein. The D gene is left open where the match is weak. Clone size is given for some rows only: seen once, a few or many times, or a class if the clone is expanded.

TRBV4-3	many	TRBJ2-7	NA	TGCGCCAGCAGCCAAGCGTCAGGGTACACCTACGAGCAGTACTTC	CASSQASGYTYEQYF
TRBV15	NA	TRBJ2-1	NA	TGTGCCACCAGCAGAGATCGCGGTGTGTCTAGCTCCTACAATGAGCAGTTCTTC	CATSRDRGVSSSYNEQFF
TRBV29-1	NA	TRBJ2-1	NA	TGCAGCGTCCGACGTGGAGGAAATGAGCAGTTCTTC	CSVRRGGNEQFF
TRBV10-3	NA	TRBJ2-3	TRBD1	TGTGCCATCAGTGGTGACAGGGGTGTCGATACGCAGTATTTT	CAISGDRGVDTQYF
TRBV7-2	few	TRBJ1-2	NA	TGTGCCAGCAGCCTAACCGGGACGGAAAACTATGGCTACACCTTC	CASSLTGTENYGYTF
TRBV6-5	NA	TRBJ2-2	NA	TGTGCCAGCAGTTACTCGGTGCGGGGAACGAACACCGGGGAGCTGTTTTTT	CASSYSVRGTNTGELFF
TRBV20-1	few	TRBJ2-5	NA	TGCAGTGCTAGGAGGGGGGGACAGCAAGAGACCCAGTACTTC	CSARRGGQQETQYF
TRBV5-1	few	TRBJ1-4	TRBD1	TGCGCCAGCAGCGCCTCGACAGGGTTTGGAGAAAAACTGTTTTTT	CASSASTGFGEKLFF
TRBV7-9	few	TRBJ2-4	NA	TGTGCCAGCAGCTTAGGGGTCGGGGGAGGATACTTC	CASSLGVGGGYF
TRBV7-9	NA	TRBJ2-7	TRBD1	TGTGCCAGCAGAGCCTGGGACAGTAGCTCCTACGAGCAGTACTTC	CASRAWDSSSYEQYF
TRBV5-1	few	TRBJ1-1	NA	TGCGCCAGCAGCGGTCGGGGGAACACTGAAGCTTTCTTT	CASSGRGNTEAFF
TRBV7-2	NA	TRBJ2-1	TRBD1	TGTGCCAGCAGCTTATTCCCGTTAAGGGGGCATGAGCAGTTCTTC	CASSLFPLRGHEQFF
TRBV5-1	NA	TRBJ1-4	NA	TGCGCCAGCAGCCCTCAGGGGCGGGAGGAAAAACTGTTTTTT	CASSPQGREEKLFF
TRBV20-1	NA	TRBJ1-1	TRBD1	TGCAGTGCTAGTAATCAGGGGGTCGGCACTGAAGCTTTCTTT	CSASNQGVGTEAFF
TRBV29-1	NA	TRBJ2-4	NA	TGCAGCGTTGAATCAGCGTACCTAGCCAAAAACATTCAGTACTTC	CSVESAYLAKNIQYF
TRBV5-1	NA	TRBJ2-5	NA	TGCGCCAGCAGCCCTCGGGTAGGCCAAGAGACCCAGTACTTC	CASSPRVGQETQYF
TRBV7-9	NA	TRBJ1-5	NA	TGTGCCAGCTCCAGTGGGCACATGAGCAATCAGCCCCAGCATTTT	CASSSGHMSNQPQHF
TRBV3-1	NA	TRBJ2-1	TRBD1	TGTGCCAGCAGCCAAGTCCCCGGGACAGGGGACAATGAGCAGTTCTTC	CASSQVPGTGDNEQFF
TRBV9	NA	TRBJ2-4	NA	TGTGCCAGCAGCCGTTCCGAAGGAAACATTCAGTACTTC	CASSRSEGNIQYF
TRBV7-2	few	TRBJ1-2	NA	TGTGCCAGCAGCTTAGAGAGGGAGTTGAGGGGCTATGGCTACACCTTC	CASSLERELRGYGYTF
TRBV6-2/TRBV6-3	NA	TRBJ2-1	NA	TGTGCCAGCAGCCCCGGCGCGGGCGGCTCCTACAATGAGCAGTTCTTC	CASSPGAGGSYNEQFF
TRBV7-2	many	TRBJ1-5	TRBD1	TGTGCCAGCAGCTTAAACGGACAGGGTACTGAACCCCAGCATTTT	CASSLNGQGTEPQHF
TRBV11-2	few	TRBJ2-1	NA	TGTGCCAGCCGGGACACCGACTACAATGAGCAGTTCTTC	CASRDTDYNEQFF
TRBV6-6	NA	TRBJ2-5	NA	TGTGCCAGCACCCGATCGGAAAGTAGTATCCAAGAGACCCAGTACTTC	CASTRSESSIQETQYF
TRBV11-2	few	TRBJ2-5	NA	TGTGCCAGCAGCAAACCGGGACTTAGGGTGGAGACCCAGTACTTC	CASSKPGLRVETQYF
TRBV3-1	once	TRBJ2-1	TRBD1	TGTGCCAGCAGCCAGAACAGGGGCTACAATGAGCAGTTCTTC	CASSQNRGYNEQFF
TRBV15	few	TRBJ1-1	NA	TGTGCCACCAGCATAGGACGGACAGAAGCTTTCTTT	CATSIGRTEAFF
TRBV20-1	few	TRBJ2-3	TRBD2	TGCAGTGCTAGAGATCGGCTAGCGGGGGCTCCCGATACGCAGTATTTT	CSARDRLAGAPDTQYF
TRBV20-1	few	TRBJ2-1	NA	TGCAGTGCTAGAGAGGGACCAATCAATGAGCAGTTCTTC	CSAREGPINEQFF
TRBV12-3/TRBV12-4	NA	TRBJ2-5	TRBD2	TGTGCCAGCAGTTTATTTCCTTTGGGGACTAGCGGGGTACAAGAGACCCAGTACTTC	CASSLFPLGTSGVQETQYF
TRBV12-3/TRBV12-4	NA	TRBJ1-1	NA	TGTGCCAGCAGGGGAGGTGGAGCTGAAGCTTTCTTT	CASRGGGAEAFF
TRBV5-1	NA	TRBJ2-1	NA	TGCGCCAGCAGCTTGGAGGGGCCTCGGAATGGGCAGTTCTTC	CASSLEGPRNGQFF
TRBV10-3	NA	TRBJ1-4	NA	TGTGCCGTCAGTGCCTTTGGGGGCGACGAAAAACTGTTTTTT	CAVSAFGGDEKLFF
TRBV9	NA	TRBJ1-2	TRBD1	TGTGCCAGCAGCGGCACAGGGGGCGCGTTGGGCTACACCTTC	CASSGTGGALGYTF
TRBV6-1	NA	TRBJ1-2	NA	TGTGCCAGCAAGGACAGCCTCTTTGCGAACTATGGCTACACCTTC	CASKDSLFANYGYTF
TRBV10-3	few	TRBJ1-3	NA	TGTGCCACTTCAGCGGACTCTGGAAACACCATATATTTT	CATSADSGNTIYF
TRBV29-1	few	TRBJ2-7	NA	TGCAGCGTTGAAGAGCGGCTCGGGGGCAGGGGAGGCGAGCAGTACTTC	CSVEERLGGRGGEQYF
TRBV3-1	NA	TRBJ1-4	TRBD1	TGTGCCAGCAGCCTCGGGACAGGGAGGATAGAAAAACTGTTTTTT	CASSLGTGRIEKLFF
TRBV11-2	NA	TRBJ2-4	NA	TGTGCCAGCAGCTTAGGGTATCGGGGTTCCAAAAACATTCAGTACTTC	CASSLGYRGSKNIQYF
TRBV2	NA	TRBJ1-3	TRBD1	TGTGCCAGCATAAAGGACAGGGGAAACACCATATATTTT	CASIKDRGNTIYF
TRBV5-1	NA	TRBJ2-5	TRBD2	TGCGCCAGCAGCTTGGCCAAGGGAGGGGCACAAGAGACCCAGTACTTC	CASSLAKGGAQETQYF
TRBV27	once	TRBJ2-7	NA	TGTGCCAGCAGTTTATCATTTTTGGCTTACGAGCAGTACTTC	CASSLSFLAYEQYF
TRBV7-9	few	TRBJ2-7	NA	TGTGCCAGCAGCTTCCGGGGGCAGGGTCTTTACGAGCAGCACTTC	CASSFRGQGLYEQHF
TRBV6-2/TRBV6-3	few	TRBJ2-1	NA	TGTGCCAGCAGTTACCTGGAGAACTCCTACAATGAGCAGTTCTTC	CASSYLENSYNEQFF
TRBV20-1	few	TRBJ2-7	TRBD1	TGCAGTGCTAGAGATACGGACAGGTACGAGCAGTACTTC	CSARDTDRYEQYF
TRBV6-2/TRBV6-3	NA	TRBJ1-2	NA	TGTGCCAGCAGCCGACGGAGGGGCCTTACGGAAGGCTACACCTTC	CASSRRRGLTEGYTF
TRBV2	NA	TRBJ2-5	NA	TGTGCCAGCAGTACGGACTTTGAGACCCAGTACTTC	CASSTDFETQYF
TRBV6-1	NA	TRBJ1-5	NA	TGTGCCAGCCAAATTTGGGGGTACAATCAGCCCCAGCATTTT	CASQIWGYNQPQHF
TRBV5-6	NA	TRBJ2-7	TRBD2	TGTGCCAGCAGCTTGCTAAGCGGGGAATCGGGGGAGCAGTACTTC	CASSLLSGESGEQYF
TRBV6-5	NA	TRBJ2-1	NA	TGTGCCAGCGGGGGGTCACCTTACAATGAGCAGTTCTTC	CASGGSPYNEQFF
TRBV4-3	many	TRBJ2-3	NA	TGCGCCAGCAGCCAAGTTAGCGGTGGTAGCACAGATACGCAGTATTTT	CASSQVSGGSTDTQYF
TRBV20-1	few	TRBJ2-1	TRBD2	TGCAGTGCTAGAGAATTTGGCGGGGGGGCAGATGAGCAGTTCTTC	CSAREFGGGADEQFF
TRBV27	many	TRBJ2-2	TRBD1	TGTGCCAGCAGTTCCCCTGAGGGACAGGGAAACGGGGAGCTGTTTTTT	CASSSPEGQGNGELFF
TRBV7-3	NA	TRBJ2-5	NA	TGTGCCAGCAGCCCCGGCTCGGGGTACTTCCAAGAGACCCAGTACTTC	CASSPGSGYFQETQYF
TRBV2	NA	TRBJ2-5	TRBD1	TGTGCCAGCGAGACAGGGGAGCGGGAGACCCAGTACTTC	CASETGERETQYF
TRBV3-1	NA	TRBJ2-2	TRBD1	TGTGCCAGCAGCCTACGAACAGGGGGGAGCACCGGGGAGCTGTTTTTT	CASSLRTGGSTGELFF
TRBV9	NA	TRBJ2-1	TRBD2	TGTGCCAGCAGCAGACGACTAGCGGGAGCTAAACGGTACAATGAGCAGTTCTTC	CASSRRLAGAKRYNEQFF
TRBV11-1	NA	TRBJ2-7	NA	TGTGCCAGCAGCCTCCTCGGCCTAGAGGCTTACGAGCAGTACTTC	CASSLLGLEAYEQYF
TRBV5-4	few	TRBJ2-2	TRBD1	TGTGCCAGCAGCCGAGCACAGGGGGCGGAAACCGGGGAGCTGTTTTTT	CASSRAQGAETGELFF
TRBV4-3	NA	TRBJ2-4	TRBD2	TGCGCCAGCAGCCAAGTTGCTAGCGGGGGCAGCAAAAACATTCAGTACTTC	CASSQVASGGSKNIQYF